This section outlines one T cell receptor beta chain sequence together with its context. Germline CDR1 MDHEN, CDR2 SYDVKM. CDR3 length equals 15 residues. Trimming removed 7 bases from V and 2 bases from J; junction bases left unmatched: 11. The source of the sample is a study of T cells in Graves' hyperthyroidism and ophthalmopathy. Template material for amplifying TCR beta CDR3 regions consisted of RNA transcripts. The HTBI set primed first-round TCR CDR3 RT-PCR. TCRdb re-derived calls from the multiplex PCR reads in MiXCR, one entry per CDR3 protein. The sample consists of approximately 610,000 distinct CDR3 sequences, 14% to 15% of them appearing once.

The chain uses TRBV28 and TRBJ2-7; 7 bases fit TRBD1. Sequenced input: blood. This clonotype was obtained from a middle-aged woman with Graves' ophthalmopathy. The CDR3 sequence: CASTPSDDRAYEQYF. The CDR3 nucleotides read TGTGCCAGCACCCCCTCTGACGACAGGGCCTACGAGCAGTACTTC.